This TCR beta chain appears in the sequencing data of a study of OX40 agonist ivuxolimab in advanced cancers. The repertoire was sequenced with immunoSEQ multiplex PCR; TCRdb's copy has only in-frame clones and lacks some. Counted here are just over 50,000 clones, roughly 80% occurring once; the ten biggest clones make up 2% to 2.5%. Trimming shortened V by 1 base and J by 6 bases, and 10 bases separated the two germline ends. The CDR3 loop spans 13 amino acids. Germline V CDR1 and CDR2: SGHNT, YENEEA. This sample comprised CD4+ or CD8+ T cells sorted from blood, obtained in a trial of the OX40 agonist ivuxolimab. V and J are TRBV11-3 and TRBJ2-7, with D unresolved. This TCR came from an adult with an advanced solid tumor such as melanoma, head and neck, liver or kidney cancer. The CDR3 sequence: CASSLVGESEQYF. The DNA for the CDR3 is TGTGCCAGCAGCTTAGTCGGTGAAAGCGAGCAGTACTTC.